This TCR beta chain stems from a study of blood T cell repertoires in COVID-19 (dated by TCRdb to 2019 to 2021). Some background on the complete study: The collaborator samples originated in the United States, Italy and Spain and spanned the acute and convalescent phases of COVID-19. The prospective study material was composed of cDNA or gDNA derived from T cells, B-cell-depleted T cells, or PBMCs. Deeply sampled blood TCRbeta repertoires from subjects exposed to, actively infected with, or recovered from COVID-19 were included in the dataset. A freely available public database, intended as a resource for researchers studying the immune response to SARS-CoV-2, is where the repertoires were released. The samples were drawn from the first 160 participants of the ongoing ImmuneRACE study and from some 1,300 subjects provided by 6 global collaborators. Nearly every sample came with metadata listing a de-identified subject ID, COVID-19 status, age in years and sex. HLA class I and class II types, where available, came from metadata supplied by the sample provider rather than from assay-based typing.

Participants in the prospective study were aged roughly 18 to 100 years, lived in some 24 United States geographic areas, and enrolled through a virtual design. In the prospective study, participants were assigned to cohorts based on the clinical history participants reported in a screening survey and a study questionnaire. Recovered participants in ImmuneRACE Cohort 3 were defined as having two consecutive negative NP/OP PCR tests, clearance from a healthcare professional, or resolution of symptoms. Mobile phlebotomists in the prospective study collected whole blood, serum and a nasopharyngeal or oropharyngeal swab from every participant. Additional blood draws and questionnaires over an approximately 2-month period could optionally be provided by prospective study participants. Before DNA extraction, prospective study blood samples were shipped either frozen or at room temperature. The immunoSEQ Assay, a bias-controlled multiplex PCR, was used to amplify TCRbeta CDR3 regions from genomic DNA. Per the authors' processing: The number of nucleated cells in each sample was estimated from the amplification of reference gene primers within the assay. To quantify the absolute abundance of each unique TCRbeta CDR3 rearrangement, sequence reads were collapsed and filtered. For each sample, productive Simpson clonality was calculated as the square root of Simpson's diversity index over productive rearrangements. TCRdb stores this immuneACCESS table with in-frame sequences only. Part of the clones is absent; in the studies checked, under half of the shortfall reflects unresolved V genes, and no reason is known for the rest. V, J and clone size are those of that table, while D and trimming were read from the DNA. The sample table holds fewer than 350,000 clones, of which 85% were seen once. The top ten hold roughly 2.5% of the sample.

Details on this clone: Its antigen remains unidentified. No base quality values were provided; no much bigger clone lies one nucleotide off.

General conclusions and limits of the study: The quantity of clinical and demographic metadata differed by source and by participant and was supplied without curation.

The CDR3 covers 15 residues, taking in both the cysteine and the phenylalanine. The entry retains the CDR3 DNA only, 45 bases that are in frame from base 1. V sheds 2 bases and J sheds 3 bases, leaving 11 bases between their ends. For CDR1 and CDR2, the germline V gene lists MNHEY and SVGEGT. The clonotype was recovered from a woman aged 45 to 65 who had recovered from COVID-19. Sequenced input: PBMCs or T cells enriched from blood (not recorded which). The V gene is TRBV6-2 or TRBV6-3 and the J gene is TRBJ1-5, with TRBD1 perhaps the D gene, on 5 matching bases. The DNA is TGTGCCAGCAGTTACCTTCGCAGGGACAATCAGCCCCAGCATTTT. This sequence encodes CASSYLRRDNQPQHF.